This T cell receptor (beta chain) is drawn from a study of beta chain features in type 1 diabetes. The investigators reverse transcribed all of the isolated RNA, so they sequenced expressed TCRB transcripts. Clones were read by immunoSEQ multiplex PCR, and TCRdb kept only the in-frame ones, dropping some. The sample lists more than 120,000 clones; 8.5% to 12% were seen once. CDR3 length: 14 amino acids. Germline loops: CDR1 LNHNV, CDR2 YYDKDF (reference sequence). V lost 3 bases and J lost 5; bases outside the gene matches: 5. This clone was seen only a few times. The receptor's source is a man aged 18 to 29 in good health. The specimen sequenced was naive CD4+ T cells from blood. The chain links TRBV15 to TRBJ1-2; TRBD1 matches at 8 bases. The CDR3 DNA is TGTGCCACCAGCAGTCTAAACAGGGGGTATGGCTACACCTTC. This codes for CATSSLNRGYGYTF.